Detailed here is one T cell receptor beta chain. Donors were grouped by their self-reported clinical history. Original methodology: Using reference gene primer amplification, nucleated cell counts were estimated. Repertoires were generated with immunoSEQ multiplex PCR, while TCRdb's copy carries only in-frame clones and drops some. For V, J and clone size, that table is used; D and trimming come from the DNA. The table includes fewer than 250,000 clones, around 85% detected once. These data originate in a study of blood T cell repertoires in COVID-19. Trimming at V came to 6 bases and at J to 5 bases, leaving 4 bases not matched to a gene. This CDR3 has 14 amino acids. The germline gives CDR1 LNHNV, CDR2 YYDKDF (reference sequence).

Material: PBMCs or T cells enriched from blood (not recorded which). This TCR was recovered from a woman aged 40 to 49 with acute COVID-19. The rearrangement joins TRBV15 to TRBJ2-5; 12 bases agree with TRBD2. CDR3 DNA sequence: TGTGCCACCAGTGGACTAGCGGGATTCGAGACCCAGTACTTC. Translating gives CATSGLAGFETQYF.